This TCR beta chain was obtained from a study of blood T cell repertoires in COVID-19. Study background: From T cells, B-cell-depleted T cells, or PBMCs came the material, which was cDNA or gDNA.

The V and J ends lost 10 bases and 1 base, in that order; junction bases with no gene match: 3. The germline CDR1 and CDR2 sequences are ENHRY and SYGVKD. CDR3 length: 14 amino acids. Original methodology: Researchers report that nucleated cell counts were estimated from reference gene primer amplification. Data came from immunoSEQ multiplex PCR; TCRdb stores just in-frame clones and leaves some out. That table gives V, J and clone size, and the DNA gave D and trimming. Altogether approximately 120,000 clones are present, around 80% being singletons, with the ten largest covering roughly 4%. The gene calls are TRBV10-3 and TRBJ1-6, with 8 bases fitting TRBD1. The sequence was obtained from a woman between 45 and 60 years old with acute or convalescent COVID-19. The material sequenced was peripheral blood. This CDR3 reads CATRTGSYNSPLHF. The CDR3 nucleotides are TGTGCCACCCGGACAGGGTCCTATAATTCACCCCTCCACTTT.